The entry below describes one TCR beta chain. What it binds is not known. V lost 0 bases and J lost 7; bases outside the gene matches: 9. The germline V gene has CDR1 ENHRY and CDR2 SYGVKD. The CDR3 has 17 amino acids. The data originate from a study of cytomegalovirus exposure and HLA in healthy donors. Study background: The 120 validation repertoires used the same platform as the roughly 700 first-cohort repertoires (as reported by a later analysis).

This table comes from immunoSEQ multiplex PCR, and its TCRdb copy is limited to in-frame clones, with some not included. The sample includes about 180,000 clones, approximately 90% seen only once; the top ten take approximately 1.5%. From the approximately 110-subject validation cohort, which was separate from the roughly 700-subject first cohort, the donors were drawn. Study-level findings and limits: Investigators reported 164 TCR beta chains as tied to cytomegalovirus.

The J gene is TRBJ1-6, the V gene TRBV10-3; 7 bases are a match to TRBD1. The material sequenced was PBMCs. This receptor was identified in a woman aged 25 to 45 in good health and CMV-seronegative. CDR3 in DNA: TGTGCCATCAGTGAGTCGTTACGACAGGGTGGGAATTCACCCCTCCACTTT. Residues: CAISESLRQGGNSPLHF.